This T cell receptor beta chain derives from a study of blood T cell repertoires in COVID-19. In the study overall: Acute and convalescent COVID-19 specimens originated in the United States, Italy and Spain. Sample material is recorded as cDNA or gDNA derived from T cells, B-cell-depleted T cells, or PBMCs.

This CDR3 is built from 14 residues. The germline V and J ends were trimmed by 5 bases and 1 base, with 13 bases remaining between them. Germline V gives CDR1 SGHRS, CDR2 YFSETQ. Only in-frame clones appear in the TCRdb table, and some are missing; sequencing was by immunoSEQ multiplex PCR. This sample yields about 120,000 clones, of which approximately 77% are seen a single time; 7.9% belongs to the top ten. The TCR was taken from a human donor in a cohort sampled during active COVID-19. V and J are TRBV5-1 and TRBJ2-7, with a weak D call TRBD1 (6 bases). Sequencing was carried out using peripheral blood. The CDR3: CASSLIGTSYEQYF. The DNA of the CDR3 is TGCGCCAGCAGTTTAATCGGGACATCCTACGAGCAGTACTTC.